Listed below are T cell receptor beta chains from one sample, sequenced in a study of cytomegalovirus exposure and HLA in healthy donors. Clones were read by immunoSEQ multiplex PCR, and TCRdb kept only the in-frame ones, dropping some. The sample includes roughly 110,000 clones, about 88% of them seen just once. The sequencing input was PBMCs. All receptors derive from a young woman in good health and CMV-seropositive. Both conserved end residues are part of each CDR3. A D gene is named only where the DNA matches it firmly. Only some rows state a clone size, as once, few, many or a class for expanded clones.

v_call: TRBV9; j_call: TRBJ2-3; clone_size: NA; d_call: NA; cdr3_nt: TGTGCCAGCAGCGTTCGGGACAGGGGAGCGGTTAGCGGGGGGGCGGGGGGCACAGATACGCAGTATTTT; cdr3_aa: CASSVRDRGAVSGGAGGTDTQYF
v_call: TRBV7-9; j_call: TRBJ2-4; clone_size: NA; d_call: TRBD2; cdr3_nt: TGTGCCAGCAGCGGGACTAGCGGACTAGCCAAAAACATTCAGTACTTC; cdr3_aa: CASSGTSGLAKNIQYF
v_call: TRBV5-1; j_call: TRBJ1-2; clone_size: NA; d_call: TRBD1; cdr3_nt: TGCGCCAGCAGTCGGGGACAGACCGCTAACTATGGCTACACCTTC; cdr3_aa: CASSRGQTANYGYTF
v_call: TRBV15; j_call: TRBJ2-5; clone_size: NA; d_call: TRBD2; cdr3_nt: TGTGCCACCAGCAGGGTAGCGGGGAGTCTCACCCAGTACTTC; cdr3_aa: CATSRVAGSLTQYF
v_call: TRBV5-5; j_call: TRBJ1-6; clone_size: NA; d_call: NA; cdr3_nt: TGTGCCAGCAGCTTGGAGGCACAGCCCCTCTATAATTCACCCCTCCACTTT; cdr3_aa: CASSLEAQPLYNSPLHF
v_call: TRBV7-9; j_call: TRBJ1-5; clone_size: NA; d_call: NA; cdr3_nt: TGTGCCAGCAGCGGCGACATTGTGGGGGGTCAGCCCCAGCATTTT; cdr3_aa: CASSGDIVGGQPQHF
v_call: TRBV25-1; j_call: TRBJ2-3; clone_size: NA; d_call: NA; cdr3_nt: TGTGCCAGCAGCTTAACAGATACGCAGTATTTT; cdr3_aa: CASSLTDTQYF
v_call: TRBV6-1; j_call: TRBJ1-2; clone_size: NA; d_call: NA; cdr3_nt: TGTGCCAGCAGTGATTTCGGAGCTAACTATGGCTACACCTTC; cdr3_aa: CASSDFGANYGYTF
v_call: TRBV11-2; j_call: TRBJ1-6; clone_size: few; d_call: NA; cdr3_nt: TGTGCCAGCAGCTGGACAGAATATTCACCCCTCCACTTT; cdr3_aa: CASSWTEYSPLHF
v_call: TRBV28; j_call: TRBJ1-4; clone_size: NA; d_call: NA; cdr3_nt: TGTGCCAGCAGCCTAGCCGGGTTGGGCGTAAATGAAAAACTGTTTTTT; cdr3_aa: CASSLAGLGVNEKLFF
v_call: TRBV5-5; j_call: TRBJ1-6; clone_size: NA; d_call: TRBD1; cdr3_nt: TGTGCCAGCAGCTTGGCAGGGGGAAATTCACCCCTCCACTTT; cdr3_aa: CASSLAGGNSPLHF
v_call: TRBV19; j_call: TRBJ1-5; clone_size: NA; d_call: TRBD1; cdr3_nt: TGTGCCAGTAGTATTAGGACAGGAAATCAGCCCCAGCATTTT; cdr3_aa: CASSIRTGNQPQHF
v_call: TRBV19; j_call: TRBJ1-2; clone_size: NA; d_call: NA; cdr3_nt: TGTGCCAGTAGTCAGGGGCGCGGAGGCTACACCTTC; cdr3_aa: CASSQGRGGYTF
v_call: TRBV2; j_call: TRBJ1-4; clone_size: NA; d_call: NA; cdr3_nt: TGTGCCAGCACCCTATGGCCCGGGCGGGGGACTGCAACTAATGAAAAACTGTTTTTT; cdr3_aa: CASTLWPGRGTATNEKLFF
v_call: TRBV18; j_call: TRBJ1-3; clone_size: NA; d_call: NA; cdr3_nt: TGTGCCAGCTCACCACCGATCGGGGTGGCTGGAAACACCATATATTTT; cdr3_aa: CASSPPIGVAGNTIYF
v_call: TRBV18; j_call: TRBJ2-1; clone_size: NA; d_call: NA; cdr3_nt: TGTGCCAGCTCACGATCAGGACAGTACAATGAGCAGTTCTTC; cdr3_aa: CASSRSGQYNEQFF
v_call: TRBV27; j_call: TRBJ2-7; clone_size: NA; d_call: TRBD1; cdr3_nt: TGTGCCAGCAGTTTGGGACAGGGACTCTACGAGCAGTACTTC; cdr3_aa: CASSLGQGLYEQYF
v_call: TRBV9; j_call: TRBJ2-1; clone_size: NA; d_call: TRBD2; cdr3_nt: TGTGCCAGCAGGGCGAAGCGGGGGGACGCCTACAATGAGCAGTTCTTC; cdr3_aa: CASRAKRGDAYNEQFF
v_call: TRBV18; j_call: TRBJ2-5; clone_size: NA; d_call: NA; cdr3_nt: TGTGCCAGCTCACTAAAGAACGGGGAGACCCAGTACTTC; cdr3_aa: CASSLKNGETQYF
v_call: TRBV28; j_call: TRBJ2-1; clone_size: NA; d_call: NA; cdr3_nt: TGTGCCAGCAGTAGAGGGCGTATGAGCTCCTACAATGAGCAGTTCTTC; cdr3_aa: CASSRGRMSSYNEQFF
v_call: TRBV7-9; j_call: TRBJ2-6; clone_size: NA; d_call: NA; cdr3_nt: TGTGCCAGCAGCTTCGTTGTATCTGGGGCCAACGTCCTGACTTTC; cdr3_aa: CASSFVVSGANVLTF
v_call: TRBV6-5; j_call: TRBJ2-7; clone_size: NA; d_call: NA; cdr3_nt: TGTGCCAGTCGAGACATTTACGAGCAGTACTTC; cdr3_aa: CASRDIYEQYF
v_call: TRBV7-6; j_call: TRBJ1-1; clone_size: NA; d_call: NA; cdr3_nt: TGTGCCAGCAGCTTGGGGTTAGGAGGGAACACTGAAGCTTTCTTT; cdr3_aa: CASSLGLGGNTEAFF
v_call: TRBV5-1; j_call: TRBJ1-4; clone_size: NA; d_call: NA; cdr3_nt: TGCGCCAGCAGCATACCCGGGAAGGGAGATGGTGAAAAACTGTTTTTT; cdr3_aa: CASSIPGKGDGEKLFF
v_call: TRBV6-1; j_call: TRBJ2-3; clone_size: NA; d_call: TRBD1; cdr3_nt: TGTGCCAGTACTACCGGGACAGGGGCGTTTGGTACGCAGTATTTT; cdr3_aa: CASTTGTGAFGTQYF
v_call: TRBV27; j_call: TRBJ1-6; clone_size: NA; d_call: TRBD1; cdr3_nt: TGTGCCAGCAACCAACAGACAGGGCCAGGTTCACCCCTCCACTTT; cdr3_aa: CASNQQTGPGSPLHF
v_call: TRBV4-2; j_call: TRBJ1-2; clone_size: NA; d_call: TRBD1; cdr3_nt: TGTGCCAGCAGCCCTGAACCGGGACAGAGATCCTATGGCTACACCTTC; cdr3_aa: CASSPEPGQRSYGYTF
v_call: TRBV18; j_call: TRBJ1-1; clone_size: NA; d_call: NA; cdr3_nt: TGTGCCAGCTCACCACAGAGTAGCGGTGAAGCTTTCTTT; cdr3_aa: CASSPQSSGEAFF
v_call: TRBV11-2; j_call: TRBJ1-2; clone_size: once; d_call: NA; cdr3_nt: TGTGCCAGCAGCTTAGTGTGGGGGGAAGGCTACACCTTC; cdr3_aa: CASSLVWGEGYTF
v_call: TRBV2; j_call: TRBJ2-5; clone_size: NA; d_call: NA; cdr3_nt: TGTGCCAGCATTAAACAAGAGACCCAGTACTTC; cdr3_aa: CASIKQETQYF
v_call: TRBV10-3; j_call: TRBJ2-1; clone_size: NA; d_call: TRBD2; cdr3_nt: TGTGCCAGTTCAAAAGGTGCGGGGGGGACCGACAATGAGCAGTTCTTC; cdr3_aa: CASSKGAGGTDNEQFF
v_call: TRBV19; j_call: TRBJ1-5; clone_size: NA; d_call: NA; cdr3_nt: TGTGCCAGTAGTGGCAGCAGGGCGCGAGTGAGACTCAGCAATCAGCCCCAGCATTTT; cdr3_aa: CASSGSRARVRLSNQPQHF
v_call: TRBV5-6; j_call: TRBJ1-3; clone_size: NA; d_call: TRBD1; cdr3_nt: TGTGCCAGCAGCACCCAGGACAGGGCCCTTGGTCGGTCCATATATTTT; cdr3_aa: CASSTQDRALGRSIYF
v_call: TRBV15; j_call: TRBJ2-2; clone_size: NA; d_call: NA; cdr3_nt: TGTGCCACCACCCGAGGGGGGGCCGGGGAGCTGTTTTTT; cdr3_aa: CATTRGGAGELFF
v_call: TRBV5-5; j_call: TRBJ1-2; clone_size: NA; d_call: TRBD1; cdr3_nt: TGTGCCAGCAGCTTGGGGCAGGGGGCGAATGGCTACACCTTC; cdr3_aa: CASSLGQGANGYTF
v_call: TRBV5-6; j_call: TRBJ2-3; clone_size: NA; d_call: TRBD1; cdr3_nt: TGTGCCAGCAGCTTGGTCGGGGACAGGGGGCGGACAGATACGCAGTATTTT; cdr3_aa: CASSLVGDRGRTDTQYF
v_call: TRBV2; j_call: TRBJ2-3; clone_size: NA; d_call: TRBD2; cdr3_nt: TGTGCCAGCGAGACTAGCGGCACAGATACGCAGTATTTT; cdr3_aa: CASETSGTDTQYF
v_call: TRBV15; j_call: TRBJ2-1; clone_size: NA; d_call: NA; cdr3_nt: TGTGCCACCAGCAGAGGGGGGACACCGGCTAGACAGTTCTTC; cdr3_aa: CATSRGGTPARQFF
v_call: TRBV4-2; j_call: TRBJ2-7; clone_size: NA; d_call: TRBD2; cdr3_nt: TGTGCCAGCAGCCAAGAGGGAGCGGGGGGGCGCGAGCAGTACTTC; cdr3_aa: CASSQEGAGGREQYF
v_call: TRBV18; j_call: TRBJ2-5; clone_size: NA; d_call: NA; cdr3_nt: TGTGCCAGCTCACCAAACTTCCAAGAGACCCAGTACTTC; cdr3_aa: CASSPNFQETQYF
v_call: TRBV9; j_call: TRBJ1-5; clone_size: NA; d_call: TRBD1; cdr3_nt: TGTGCCAGCAGTTCCGGACAGGTGAATCAGCCCCAGCATTTT; cdr3_aa: CASSSGQVNQPQHF
v_call: TRBV6-5; j_call: TRBJ1-2; clone_size: NA; d_call: TRBD1; cdr3_nt: TGTGCCAGCAGTAGGGACAGGACTTCATATGGCTACACCTTC; cdr3_aa: CASSRDRTSYGYTF
v_call: TRBV28; j_call: TRBJ1-4; clone_size: NA; d_call: TRBD1; cdr3_nt: TGTGCCAGCCTTAACAGGGGTGAGGAAAAACTGTTTTTT; cdr3_aa: CASLNRGEEKLFF
v_call: TRBV7-9; j_call: TRBJ1-3; clone_size: NA; d_call: NA; cdr3_nt: TGTGCCAGCAGCTTGACAGGCTCAATAGCACACACCATATATTTT; cdr3_aa: CASSLTGSIAHTIYF
v_call: TRBV19; j_call: TRBJ2-7; clone_size: NA; d_call: TRBD2; cdr3_nt: TGTGCCAGTAGTATAAAGCGGACTAGTGTCTACGAGCAGTACTTC; cdr3_aa: CASSIKRTSVYEQYF
v_call: TRBV28; j_call: TRBJ1-2; clone_size: NA; d_call: NA; cdr3_nt: TGTGCCAGCAGGGTACACAGATATGGCTACACCTTC; cdr3_aa: CASRVHRYGYTF
v_call: TRBV2; j_call: TRBJ2-7; clone_size: once; d_call: TRBD1; cdr3_nt: TGTGCCAGCAGTGAGGACAGGGGGCACCCGTACTTC; cdr3_aa: CASSEDRGHPYF